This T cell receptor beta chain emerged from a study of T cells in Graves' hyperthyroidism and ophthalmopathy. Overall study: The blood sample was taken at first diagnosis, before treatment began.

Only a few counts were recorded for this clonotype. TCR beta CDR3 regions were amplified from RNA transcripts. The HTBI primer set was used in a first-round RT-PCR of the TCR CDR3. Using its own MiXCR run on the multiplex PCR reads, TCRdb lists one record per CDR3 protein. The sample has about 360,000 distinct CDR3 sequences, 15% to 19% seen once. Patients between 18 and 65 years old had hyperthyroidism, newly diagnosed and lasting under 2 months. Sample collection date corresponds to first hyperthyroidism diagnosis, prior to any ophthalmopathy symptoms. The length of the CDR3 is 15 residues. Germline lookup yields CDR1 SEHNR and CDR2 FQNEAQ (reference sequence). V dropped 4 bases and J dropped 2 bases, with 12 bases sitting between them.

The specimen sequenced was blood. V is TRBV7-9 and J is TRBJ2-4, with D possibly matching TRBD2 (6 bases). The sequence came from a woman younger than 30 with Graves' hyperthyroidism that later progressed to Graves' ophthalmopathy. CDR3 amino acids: CASSSGGISKNIQYF. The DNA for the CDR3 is TGTGCCAGCAGCTCCGGCGGGATCTCCAAAAACATTCAGTACTTC.